A single sample is the source of the 22 T cell receptor beta chains below, sequenced in a study of T cells in Graves' hyperthyroidism and ophthalmopathy (dated by TCRdb to about 2019). Libraries came from multiplex PCR. Data came from an Illumina HiSeq 2000. The TCR beta CDR3 regions were amplified from the RNA transcripts. The TCR CDR3 was subjected to a first round of RT-PCR using the HTBI primer set and the Qiagen OneStep RT-PCR kit. The public reads were quality trimmed at Q25 with fastp and then assembled into clones with MiXCR by TCRdb, keeping productive beta chains. Every entry covers one CDR3 protein and lists the most common genes and DNA from its rows. Across this sample there are over 400,000 distinct CDR3 sequences, with about 20% seen only once. The top ten constitute about half of the sample. Sequencing was done on a sample of blood. Receptors originate from an older woman with Graves' ophthalmopathy.

The chain couples TRBV2 to TRBJ1-6; no firm D call. Germline values: CDR1 SNHLY, CDR2 FYNNEI. CDR3 length: 13 amino acids. Trimming pared 6 bases from V and 10 bases from J, leaving 13 bases between. The CDR3 loop is CASSPLTESPLHF. The CDR3 DNA reads TGTGCCAGCAGCCCCCTGACGGAATCACCCCTCCACTTT.

This clonotype was counted at least ten times. The chain couples TRBV28 to TRBJ2-6; D unclear. Germline CDR1 reads MDHEN; CDR2 reads SYDVKM. The CDR3 extends over 16 amino acids. V gave up 5 bases and J gave up 0 bases, with 11 bases separating them. CDR3 sequence (DNA): TGTGCCAGCAGTCCCCTTGGTTCCTCTGGGGCCAACGTCCTGACTTTC. Amino acids: CASSPLGSSGANVLTF.

This clonotype occurred a few times. V and J are TRBV2 and TRBJ2-1; D may be TRBD2 (5 bases). The CDR3 totals 13 residues. Trimming left V 4 bases short and J 10 bases short, with 14 bases between. CDR1 and CDR2 (germline): SNHLY, FYNNEI. CDR3 coding DNA: TGTGCCAGCAGTGCCCTAGCAGCCTCCGAGCAGTTCTTC. Translating gives CASSALAASEQFF.

This clonotype occurred many times. The chain links TRBV12-3 or TRBV12-4 to TRBJ2-1; D is unresolved. V was clipped by 5 bases and J by 6 bases, with 11 bases between them. This CDR3 spans 13 amino acids. The CDR3 region is CASSPMGINEQFF. DNA of the CDR3: TGTGCCAGCAGTCCTATGGGGATCAATGAGCAGTTCTTC.

This chain joins TRBV6-1 and TRBJ1-3; D is unresolved. V was cut by 5 bases and J by 3 bases, with 11 bases left in between. This CDR3 is 14 amino acids long. Germline V CDR1 and CDR2: MNHNS, SASEGT. This chain's CDR3 is CASSQTPSGNTIYF. The CDR3 DNA is TGTGCCAGCAGTCAGACACCAAGTGGAAACACCATATATTTT.

The sample holds a few counts of this clonotype. The J gene is TRBJ2-7, the V gene TRBV6-1; D gene unclear. The CDR3 runs 13 residues. The germline V gene has CDR1 MNHNS and CDR2 SASEGT. V lost 4 bases and J 5 bases, leaving 12 bases between the germline ends. In DNA form, the CDR3 reads TGTGCCAGCAGTGGGATAGCTAAGCACGAGCAGTACTTC. Translated: CASSGIAKHEQYF.

CDR3 residues: CASSQGGYSYNEQFF. In DNA, the CDR3 is TGTGCCAGCAGCCAGGGGGGCTACTCCTACAATGAGCAGTTCTTC. The chain employs TRBV9 and TRBJ2-1; perhaps TRBD1 as D (7 bases). Germline CDR1 SGDLS, CDR2 YYNGEE. The CDR3 has 15 residues. V dropped 4 bases and J dropped 0 bases, with 11 bases sitting between them.

This rearrangement joins TRBV24-1 to TRBJ2-2; the D is unclear. The CDR3 consists of 14 residues. Germline V gene lookup returns CDR1 KGHDR and CDR2 SFDVKD. Trimming stripped 3 bases from V and 5 bases from J, with 9 bases between. The CDR3 DNA follows: TGTGCCACCAGTGATCCCGGTAAAACCGGGGAGCTGTTTTTT. It is translated as CATSDPGKTGELFF.

Only a few counts were recorded for this clonotype. In DNA, the CDR3 is TGTGCCAGCTCACCAATGACGGATTCGTACAATGAGCAGTTCTTC. Encoded protein: CASSPMTDSYNEQFF. J is TRBJ2-1 and V is TRBV18; no reliable D call. With 2 bases removed from V and 4 bases from J, the gap between germline ends came to 12 bases. CDR1 is KGHSH, CDR2 LQKENI, per germline. This CDR3 contains 15 residues.

This clonotype has more than one count but fewer than ten. The chain employs TRBV12-3 or TRBV12-4 and TRBJ2-2; TRBD1 might be the D (5 bases). The CDR3 runs to 12 residues. V was cut by 6 bases and J by 8 bases, with 10 bases left in between. The CDR3: CASSPGLGELFF. DNA of the CDR3: TGTGCCAGCAGCCCAGGGTTAGGGGAGCTGTTTTTT.

This clonotype was found many times. The gene calls are TRBV11-2 and TRBJ2-3; D perhaps matches TRBD1 (6 bases). V lost 4 bases and J lost 5, with 10 bases in between. The CDR3 sequence is 13 residues long. CDR1 and CDR2 from the germline V gene are SGHAT and FQNNGV. Written as DNA, the CDR3 is TGTGCCAGCAGCTCAACCAGGGGAGATACGCAGTATTTT. Protein sequence: CASSSTRGDTQYF.

This clonotype has a count of ten or more. The chain recombines TRBV20-1 with TRBJ2-1, with 10 nucleotides matching TRBD1. Germline V gene lookup returns CDR1 DFQATT and CDR2 SNEGSKA (reference sequence). CDR3 length equals 14 residues. Trimming took 5 bases from V and 4 from J; bases not matched to a gene: 5. CDR3: CSASGTGAYNEQFF. DNA of the CDR3: TGCAGTGCTTCCGGGACAGGGGCTTACAATGAGCAGTTCTTC.

The chain combines TRBV29-1 with TRBJ1-1; 7 nucleotides agree with TRBD1. V lost 7 bases to trimming and J lost 4 bases; unmatched junction nucleotides: 3. CDR1 is SQVTM and CDR2 is ANQGSEA in the germline V gene. This CDR3 region has 11 residues. CDR3 in DNA: TGCAGCGATTCAGGGGGCACTGAAGCTTTCTTT. Its protein product is CSDSGGTEAFF.

The table lists this clonotype with many counts. This chain joins TRBV12-3 or TRBV12-4 and TRBJ1-1; D gene uncertain. V lost 5 bases to trimming and J lost 11 bases, with 18 bases between them. The CDR3 has 13 residues. The CDR3 loop is CASSVQDNVLAFF. The CDR3 coding sequence is TGTGCCAGCAGTGTACAAGATAACGTCTTGGCTTTCTTT.

The chain recombines TRBV29-1 with TRBJ2-3; D is ambiguous. The V end was cut by 1 base, the J end by 8 bases, with 13 bases between. CDR3 length: 13 residues. The germline V gene has CDR1 SQVTM and CDR2 ANQGSEA. The CDR3 sequence is CSVEAGGLGTQYF. In nucleotides, the CDR3 is TGCAGCGTTGAAGCAGGCGGCCTGGGTACGCAGTATTTT.

This clonotype was counted at least ten times. The rearrangement joins TRBV7-2 to TRBJ2-7; 9 bases line up with TRBD1. V was clipped by 6 bases and J by 2 bases; unmatched bases: 5. This CDR3 is 14 amino acids long. Germline V gives CDR1 SGHTA, CDR2 FQGNSA. CDR3 amino acids: CASRPGTGTYEQYF. DNA for the CDR3: TGTGCCAGCAGACCCGGGACAGGGACCTACGAGCAGTACTTC.

Of note for this clonotype: Being one base from a much bigger clone, this may be a read error. The rearrangement joins TRBV7-2 to TRBJ2-1; TRBD2 might be the D (5 bases). Trimming cost V 3 bases and J 7 bases, with 28 bases left between them. Germline-derived CDR1 and CDR2 are SGHTA and FQGNSA. The CDR3 length is 19 residues. The chain's CDR3 is CASSLSGRYRAHLRNEQFF. The CDR3 coding sequence is TGTGCCAGCAGCTTGTCGGGAAGGTACCGGGCTCACCTCAGGAATGAGCAGTTCTTC.

Ten or more counts support this clonotype. An end of the junction differs from the germline gene, which may be a read error. The chain is built from TRBV20-1 and TRBJ2-3, with 12 nucleotides matching TRBD2. This CDR3 contains 15 residues. CDR1 DFQATT and CDR2 SNEGSKA come from the germline V gene (reference sequence). The CDR3 region has the DNA TGCAGTGCAACTTTGACTAGCGGGAGCAGAGATACGCAGTATTTT. Translated: CSATLTSGSRDTQYF.

J is TRBJ2-7 and V is TRBV28, with 9 positions matching TRBD2. CDR1 and CDR2 (germline): MDHEN, SYDVKM. CDR3 length: 14 amino acids. Trimming removed 9 bases from V and 4 bases from J; junction bases left unmatched: 10. In DNA, the CDR3 is TGTGCCAGTGGAGGGCGGGAGGGCCTGTACGAGCAGTACTTC. Translation: CASGGREGLYEQYF.

The V call is TRBV18, the J call TRBJ2-5, with D tentatively TRBD2 (6 bases). The V end was cut by 0 bases, the J end by 2 bases, with 10 bases between. The CDR3 consists of 15 residues. Germline V lookup: CDR1 KGHSH, CDR2 LQKENI. The CDR3 bases are TGTGCCAGCTCACCACCCGCGGGGTCGCAAGAGACCCAGTACTTC. It is translated as CASSPPAGSQETQYF. The variable domain in full, with the rest retrieved from reference TRBV18 and TRBJ2-5, is NAGVMQNPRHLVRRRGQEARLRCSPMKGHSHVYWYRQLPEEGLKFMVYLQKENIIDESGMPKERFSAEFPKEGPSILRIQQVVRGDSAAYFCASSPPAGSQETQYFGPGTRLLVL.

V gene TRBV5-1 combines with J gene TRBJ1-6, with D maybe TRBD1 (6 bases). The V and J ends lost 0 bases and 9 bases respectively, with 13 bases between them. Germline V CDR1 and CDR2: SGHRS, YFSETQ. The CDR3 runs to 15 residues. CDR3 nucleotides: TGCGCCAGCAGCTTGGAGGGGGGGCGACGTTCACCCCTCCACTTT. Translated, it gives CASSLEGGRRSPLHF.

The V call is TRBV20-1, the J call TRBJ1-2, with 8 bases identical to TRBD1. V was pared by 1 base and J by 2 bases, with 0 bases of the junction left unmatched. Germline assignment: CDR1 DFQATT and CDR2 SNEGSKA (reference sequence). The CDR3 runs 13 residues. CDR3 sequence: CSARGDRNYGYTF. The DNA of the CDR3 is TGCAGTGCTAGAGGGGACAGGAACTATGGCTACACCTTC.